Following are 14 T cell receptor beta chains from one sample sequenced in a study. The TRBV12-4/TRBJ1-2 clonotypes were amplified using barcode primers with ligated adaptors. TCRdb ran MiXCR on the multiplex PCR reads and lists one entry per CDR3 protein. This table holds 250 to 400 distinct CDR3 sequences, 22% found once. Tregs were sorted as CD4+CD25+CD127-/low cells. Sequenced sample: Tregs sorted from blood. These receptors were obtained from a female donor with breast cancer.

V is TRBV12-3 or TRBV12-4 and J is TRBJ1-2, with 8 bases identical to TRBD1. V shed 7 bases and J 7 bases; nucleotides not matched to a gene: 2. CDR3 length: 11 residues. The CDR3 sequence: CASMDRAGYTF. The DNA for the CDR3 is TGTGCCAGCATGGACAGGGCTGGCTACACCTTC.

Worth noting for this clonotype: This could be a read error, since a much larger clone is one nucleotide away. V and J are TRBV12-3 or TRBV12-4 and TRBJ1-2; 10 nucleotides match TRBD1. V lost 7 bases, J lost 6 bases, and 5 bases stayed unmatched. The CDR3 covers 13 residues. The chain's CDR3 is CASNLGTGDGYTF. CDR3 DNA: TGTGCCAGCAATCTCGGGACAGGGGATGGCTACACCTTC.

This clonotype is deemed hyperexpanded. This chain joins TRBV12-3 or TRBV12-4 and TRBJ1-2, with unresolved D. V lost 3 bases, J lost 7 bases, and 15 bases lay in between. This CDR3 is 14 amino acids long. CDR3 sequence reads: CASSLVGGGRGYTF. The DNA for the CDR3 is TGTGCCAGCAGTTTGGTGGGAGGTGGTCGTGGCTACACCTTC.

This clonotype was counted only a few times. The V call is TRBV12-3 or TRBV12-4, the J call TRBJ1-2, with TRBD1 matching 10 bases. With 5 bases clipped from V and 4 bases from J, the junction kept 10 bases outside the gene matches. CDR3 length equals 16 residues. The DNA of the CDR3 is TGTGCCAGCAGTCCTATTGGAGGGACAGGGGCCTATGGCTACACCTTC. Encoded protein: CASSPIGGTGAYGYTF.

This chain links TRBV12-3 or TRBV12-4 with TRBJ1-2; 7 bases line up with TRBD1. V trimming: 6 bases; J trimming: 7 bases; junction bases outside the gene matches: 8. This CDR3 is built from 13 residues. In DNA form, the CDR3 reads TGTGCCAGCAGGCGTGACAGGGCTCGTGGCTACACCTTC. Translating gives CASRRDRARGYTF.

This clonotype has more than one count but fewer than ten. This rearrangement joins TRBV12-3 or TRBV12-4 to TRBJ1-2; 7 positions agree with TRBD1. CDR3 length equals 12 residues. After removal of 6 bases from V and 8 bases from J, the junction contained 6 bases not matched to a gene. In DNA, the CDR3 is TGTGCCAGCAGCCGGACAGGCTGGGGCTACACCTTC. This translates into CASSRTGWGYTF.

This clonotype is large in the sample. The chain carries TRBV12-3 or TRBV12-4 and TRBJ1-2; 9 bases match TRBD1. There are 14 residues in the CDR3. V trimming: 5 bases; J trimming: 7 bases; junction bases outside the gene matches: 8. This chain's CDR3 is CASSRGQGVGGYTF. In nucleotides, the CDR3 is TGTGCCAGCAGTCGGGGACAGGGCGTTGGTGGCTACACCTTC.

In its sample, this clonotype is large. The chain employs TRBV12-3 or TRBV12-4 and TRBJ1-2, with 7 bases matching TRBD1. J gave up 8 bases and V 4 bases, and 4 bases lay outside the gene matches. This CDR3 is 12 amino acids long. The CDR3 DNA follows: TGTGCCAGCAGTTCCACAGGGGAAGGCTACACCTTC. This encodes CASSSTGEGYTF.

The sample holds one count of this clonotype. CDR3 amino acids: CASSLGPGQASYTF. The CDR3 DNA sequence: TGTGCCAGCAGTTTAGGACCGGGACAGGCCAGCTACACCTTC. This chain links TRBV12-3 or TRBV12-4 with TRBJ1-2, with TRBD1 matching 8 bases. The V gene end was trimmed by 1 base and the J gene end by 9 bases; junction bases not matched to a gene: 7. CDR3 length: 14 residues.

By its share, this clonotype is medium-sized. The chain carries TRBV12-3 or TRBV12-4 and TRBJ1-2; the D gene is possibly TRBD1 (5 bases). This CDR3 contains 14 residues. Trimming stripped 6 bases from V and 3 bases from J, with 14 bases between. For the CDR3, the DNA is TGTGCCAGCAGGCTGGAGGGGCAGGACTATGGCTACACCTTC. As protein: CASRLEGQDYGYTF.

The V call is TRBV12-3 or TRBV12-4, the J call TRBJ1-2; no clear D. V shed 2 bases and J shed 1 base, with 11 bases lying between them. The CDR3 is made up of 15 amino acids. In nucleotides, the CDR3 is TGTGCCAGCAGTTTACCCCACAGCTTTAACTATGGCTACACCTTC. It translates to CASSLPHSFNYGYTF.

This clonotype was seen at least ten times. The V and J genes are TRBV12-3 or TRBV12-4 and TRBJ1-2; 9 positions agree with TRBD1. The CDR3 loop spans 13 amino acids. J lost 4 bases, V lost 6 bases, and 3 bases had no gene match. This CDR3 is CASSRTGAYGYTF. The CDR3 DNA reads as TGTGCCAGCAGCCGGACAGGGGCCTATGGCTACACCTTC.

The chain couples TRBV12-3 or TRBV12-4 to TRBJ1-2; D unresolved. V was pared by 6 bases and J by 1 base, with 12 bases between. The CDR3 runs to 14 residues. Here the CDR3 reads CASSLGSINYGYTF. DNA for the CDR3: TGTGCCAGCAGCTTGGGGAGTATTAACTATGGCTACACCTTC.

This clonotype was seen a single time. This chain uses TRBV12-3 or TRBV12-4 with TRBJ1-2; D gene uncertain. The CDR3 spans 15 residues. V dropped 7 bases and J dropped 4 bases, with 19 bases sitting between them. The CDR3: CASTLEMEGAYGYTF. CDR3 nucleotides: TGTGCCAGCACCCTCGAGATGGAGGGAGCCTATGGCTACACCTTC.